This T cell receptor (beta chain) was recorded in a study of blood T cell repertoires in COVID-19. Using immunoSEQ multiplex PCR, the repertoire was profiled, and TCRdb retains in-frame clones only, with some absent. This table holds 160,000 or so clones, roughly 84% found once. Losses at the gene ends were 7 bases for V and 8 bases for J; bases not matched to a gene: 11. The V gene's germline CDR1 is LGHDT and CDR2 YNNKEL (reference sequence). The CDR3 totals 15 residues. The V call is TRBV3-1 (or the pseudogene TRBV3-2), the J call TRBJ1-4; 9 bases are a match to TRBD1. The material sequenced was PBMCs or T cells enriched from blood (not recorded which). The TCR sequence derives from a man in his sixties who had recovered from COVID-19. DNA for the CDR3: TGTGCCAGCACCGGGACCGACAGGGGGGCCGAAAAACTGTTTTTT. Translating it yields CASTGTDRGAEKLFF.